Here is one T cell receptor (beta chain) with its context. This sample was taken from a study of blood T cell repertoires in COVID-19. Turning to the study itself: Researchers got acute and convalescent COVID-19 samples from the United States, Italy and Spain. The analysed material was cDNA or gDNA that came from T cells, B-cell-depleted T cells, or PBMCs.

V lost 0 bases to trimming and J lost 5 bases; unmatched junction nucleotides: 8. In germline, CDR1 is MNHNS, CDR2 SASEGT. The CDR3 has 17 residues. How the authors handled the data: Counts of nucleated cells, estimated from reference gene primer amplification, were obtained. Clones were sequenced by immunoSEQ multiplex PCR, and TCRdb holds only the in-frame ones, with some missing. That table gives V, J and clone size, and the DNA gave D and trimming. In the table there are about 240,000 clones, around 85% of which are singletons. This chain joins TRBV6-1 and TRBJ2-1; 9 bases align to TRBD2. Sequenced input: peripheral blood. The receptor was derived from a woman aged 80 or over with acute or convalescent COVID-19. CDR3 bases: TGTGCCAGCAGTGAAGCGCTTCGAGCGGGGGGACACAATGAGCAGTTCTTC. Residues: CASSEALRAGGHNEQFF.